The clone carrying this T cell receptor (beta chain) was detected only a few times. Its specificity is unknown. This sample is part of a study of OX40 agonist ivuxolimab in advanced cancers. Notes on the study in general: Among T cells, CD8+ cells averaged more expanded clones than CD4+ cells.

With 3 bases removed from V and 2 bases from J, the gap between germline ends came to 11 bases. The CDR3 spans 16 residues. CDR1 is SGHAT and CDR2 is FQNNGV in the germline V gene. Sequencing was performed with immunoSEQ multiplex PCR; in TCRdb, only in-frame clones are kept and a portion is missing. The table includes 52,000 or so clones, 84% detected once. Sequencing used CD4+ or CD8+ T cells sorted from blood, obtained in a trial of the OX40 agonist ivuxolimab. The clonotype was recovered from an adult with an advanced solid tumor such as melanoma, head and neck, liver or kidney cancer. J is TRBJ1-6 and V is TRBV11-2; D is unresolved. CDR3 DNA: TGTGCCAGCAGCTTGGTCACGCAGCCCTATAATTCACCCCTCCACTTT. It encodes CASSLVTQPYNSPLHF.